The rows below give T cell receptor beta chains drawn from one sample of a study of T cell responses to AZD1222 COVID-19 vaccine. TCRdb's copy holds only in-frame clones and misses some; the assay was immunoSEQ multiplex PCR. The table has about 150,000 clones, around nine tenths seen once. The material was peripheral blood, obtained 28 days after the second AZD1222 dose. The receptor set was obtained from an adult who received the AZD1222 COVID-19 vaccine. Both conserved end residues are part of each CDR3. A D gene is named only where the DNA matches it firmly. Not every row has a clone size; where given, it reads once, few, many or a size class.

TRBD2	once	TRBJ2-3	TRBV27	TGTGCCAGCAGTGGACTAGCGGGAGCAGATACGCAGTATTTT	CASSGLAGADTQYF
TRBD2	-	TRBJ2-7	TRBV5-1	TGCGCCAGCAGCTTGGGGTTCGGTAGCGGGATCTCCTACGAGCAGTACTTC	CASSLGFGSGISYEQYF
-	-	TRBJ2-3	TRBV29-1	TGCAGCGTTGAGCGGACAGATACGCAGTATTTT	CSVERTDTQYF
-	-	TRBJ2-3	TRBV5-6	TGTGCCAGCAGCTTGGTTCCGGGGTCAGCGACAGATACGCAGTATTTT	CASSLVPGSATDTQYF
-	once	TRBJ1-2	TRBV14	TGTGCCAGCAGCCAAGATCAGGGTCACTATGGCTACACCTTC	CASSQDQGHYGYTF
TRBD1	-	TRBJ1-1	TRBV6-5	TGTGCCAGCAGTCTACAGGGGGCTTTTACTGAAGCTTTCTTT	CASSLQGAFTEAFF
-	-	TRBJ2-7	TRBV12-3/TRBV12-4	TGTGCCAGCGGGTTGAGCTCCTACGAGCAGTACTTC	CASGLSSYEQYF
-	-	TRBJ1-2	TRBV12-3/TRBV12-4	TGTGCCAGCAGCTCCGGTCCCTGGTATGGCTACACCTTC	CASSSGPWYGYTF
TRBD2	-	TRBJ2-5	TRBV7-9	TGTGCCAGCAGGGCCGAGCGGGGTTACCAAGAGACCCAGTACTTC	CASRAERGYQETQYF
-	-	TRBJ1-1	TRBV28	TGTGCCAGCAGTTTGCGGGCTGAAGCTTTCTTT	CASSLRAEAFF
-	-	TRBJ2-7	TRBV5-6	TGTGCCAGCAGCCCAACAAGATCCTACGAGCAGTACTTC	CASSPTRSYEQYF
TRBD1	-	TRBJ2-4	TRBV30	TGTGCCTGGACCACAGGGGGCGCGCACATTCAGTACTTC	CAWTTGGAHIQYF
-	-	TRBJ2-1	TRBV5-1	TGCGCCAGCAGCTTGCCATTCTCAGGAGAGGGGGGCAATGAGCAGTTCTTC	CASSLPFSGEGGNEQFF
TRBD2	-	TRBJ2-1	TRBV3-1/TRBV3-2	TGTGCCAGCAGCCACTCCACGATGGGCGGGAGGTATCGCAATGAGCAGTTCTTC	CASSHSTMGGRYRNEQFF
-	-	TRBJ1-2	TRBV12-3/TRBV12-4	TGTGCCAGCAGTTCCCATCGACTCAATGGCTACACCTTC	CASSSHRLNGYTF
TRBD1	-	TRBJ1-1	TRBV10-3	TGTGCCATCAGGGGGACAGGAAAGAACACTGAAGCTTTCTTT	CAIRGTGKNTEAFF
TRBD2	-	TRBJ2-7	TRBV5-1	TGCGCCAGCAGCTTGGGTTTAGCGGGAGGAGAGTACGAGCAGTACTTC	CASSLGLAGGEYEQYF
-	few	TRBJ2-2	TRBV27	TGTGCCAGCACCTTTGGCGGAACCGGGGAGCTGTTTTTT	CASTFGGTGELFF
-	-	TRBJ1-5	TRBV7-8	TGTGCCAGCAGCTTAGGAAAGGCAGGGGGCAATCAGCCCCAGCATTTT	CASSLGKAGGNQPQHF